This entry describes one T cell receptor (beta chain). The antigen is unknown. These data belong to a study of OX40 agonist ivuxolimab in advanced cancers. The wider study: Those treated in dose escalation had hepatocellular carcinoma, melanoma, renal cell cancer or head and neck cancer. At just under 85% male, the cohort had a mean age of approximately 64 years, ranging from about 20 to 80. Overall study findings and caveats: Partial responders at 0.1-3.0 mg/kg showed near-lowest clonal expansion. By week 6 at 0.1 to 3.0 mg/kg, blood CD4+ and CD8+ T cells had expanded clonally.

The CDR3 is 16 amino acids. The germline V gene encodes CDR1 MNHEY and CDR2 SVGAGI. Trimming stripped 2 bases from V and 0 bases from J, with 10 bases between. Clones were read by immunoSEQ multiplex PCR, and TCRdb kept only the in-frame ones, dropping some. The profile shows about 81,000 clones, more than 75% of them singletons. This TCR derives from an adult with an advanced solid tumor such as melanoma, head and neck, liver or kidney cancer. The chain combines TRBV6-5 with TRBJ1-4, with a tentative D call TRBD1 (5 bases). The input for sequencing was CD4+ or CD8+ T cells sorted from blood, taken in a trial of the OX40 agonist ivuxolimab. The CDR3 region is CASSYEFRATNEKLFF. CDR3 coding DNA: TGTGCCAGCAGTTACGAGTTCAGGGCAACTAATGAAAAACTGTTTTTT.